This entry lists 31 T cell receptor beta chains sequenced from one sample in a study of shared clonotypes between healthy human individuals (dated by TCRdb to between 2020 and 2021). Library prep was done by the immunoSEQ multiplex PCR assay. The table was pulled from immuneACCESS by TCRdb, which kept in-frame rearrangements only. Such tables lose some clones; where checked, under half of the loss comes from unresolved V genes, and the rest has no known cause. The sample contains 850,000 to 1,200,000 clones, about three quarters of them found a single time. The ten most abundant clones make up roughly 1.4% of the sample. Sequenced input: memory CD4+ T cells sorted from blood. Taken with the paper, the label for cell subset or site translates to: CD45RA-negative fraction. These receptors all come from a man between 18 and 29 years old in good health.

This chain connects TRBV7-9 to TRBJ1-6, with TRBD1 as a possible D gene (5 bases). CDR1 is SEHNR and CDR2 is FQNEAQ in the germline V gene (reference sequence). Trimming left V 1 base short and J 9 bases short, with 10 bases between. This CDR3 has 14 residues. The CDR3 loop reads CASSLGADSSPLHF. CDR3 coding DNA: TGTGCCAGCAGCTTAGGTGCCGACAGTTCACCCCTCCACTTT.

V and J are TRBV7-2 and TRBJ2-3, with 9 bases lining up with TRBD2. The CDR3 extends over 16 amino acids. The trim removed 5 bases at V and 2 bases at J, leaving 8 bases unmatched. CDR1 and CDR2 from the germline V gene are SGHTA and FQGNSA. The CDR3 DNA reads as TGTGCCAGCAGCCCTCAACAGCGGGGGGTCACAGATACGCAGTATTTT. It is translated as CASSPQQRGVTDTQYF.

V gene TRBV2 combines with J gene TRBJ2-7, with 9 nucleotides matching TRBD1. The CDR3 extends over 14 amino acids. CDR1 and CDR2 (germline): SNHLY, FYNNEI. V lost 6 bases, J lost 3 bases, and 6 bases stayed unmatched. The CDR3 here is CASSAGTGLYEQYF. In nucleotides, the CDR3 is TGTGCCAGCAGCGCCGGGACAGGGCTCTACGAGCAGTACTTC.

V gene TRBV7-9 combines with J gene TRBJ1-6, with D possibly being TRBD1 (5 bases). CDR1 SEHNR and CDR2 FQNEAQ come from the germline V gene (reference sequence). The CDR3 has 15 amino acids. The V and J ends lost 6 bases and 8 bases respectively, with 17 bases between them. In DNA form, the CDR3 reads TGTGCCAGCAGTCTCGACTGGGGGAAGGATTCACCCCTCCACTTT. Translation gives CASSLDWGKDSPLHF. The full variable domain, in which reference TRBV7-9 and TRBJ1-6 provide the parts outside the CDR3, is DTGVSQNPRHKITKRGQNVTFRCDPISEHNRLYWYRQTLGQGPEFLTYFQNEAQLEKSRLLSDRFSAERPKGSFSTLEIQRTEQGDSAMYLCASSLDWGKDSPLHFGNGTRLTVT.

The J gene is TRBJ1-1, the V gene TRBV5-5; D ambiguous. Germline lookup yields CDR1 SGHKS and CDR2 YYEKEE (reference sequence). CDR3 size: 15 residues. Between the trimmed V and J ends, which lost 4 bases and 2 bases, there was a span of 15 bases. The CDR3 nucleotides read TGTGCCAGCAGCGCATTGTTAGGGCCCAACACTGAAGCTTTCTTT. As protein: CASSALLGPNTEAFF.

The chain combines TRBV7-9 with TRBJ1-1; D is undetermined. V was trimmed by 5 bases and J by 4 bases, leaving 5 bases between them. Germline V gene data show CDR1 as SEHNR and CDR2 as FQNEAQ (reference sequence). The CDR3 is made up of 11 amino acids. CDR3 coding DNA: TGTGCCAGCAGCCCGGGCACTGAAGCTTTCTTT. Translating gives CASSPGTEAFF.

The genes are TRBV7-2 and TRBJ2-1; D possibly corresponds to TRBD2 (5 bases). The length of the CDR3 is 16 residues. The ends were cut back, 5 bases at V and 2 bases at J, with 16 bases in the middle. Germline CDR1 SGHTA, CDR2 FQGNSA. The CDR3 here is CASSPQSGKTYNEQFF. The DNA for the CDR3 is TGTGCCAGCAGCCCCCAAAGCGGAAAGACCTACAATGAGCAGTTCTTC.

The chain uses TRBV28 and TRBJ1-1, with D perhaps matching TRBD1 (6 bases). CDR1 MDHEN and CDR2 SYDVKM come from the germline V gene. The CDR3 totals 13 residues. V was shortened by 4 bases and J by 7 bases, with 13 bases between the two germline ends. The CDR3 here is CASSSGTLSEAFF. The CDR3 DNA reads as TGTGCCAGCAGTTCCGGGACACTCAGTGAAGCTTTCTTT.

V and J are TRBV7-8 and TRBJ1-3; no clear D gene. V was shortened by 5 bases and J by 0 bases, with 8 bases between the two germline ends. Germline V CDR1 and CDR2: SGHVS, FQNEAQ. This CDR3 region has 14 residues. This CDR3 is CASSPGDSGNTIYF. For the CDR3, the DNA is TGTGCCAGCAGCCCTGGTGACTCTGGAAACACCATATATTTT. Full variable domain (remainder filled in from reference TRBV7-8 and TRBJ1-3): GAGVSQSPRYKVAKRGQDVALRCDPISGHVSLFWYQQALGQGPEFLTYFQNEAQLDKSGLPSDRFFAERPEGSVSTLKIQRTQQEDSAVYLCASSPGDSGNTIYFGEGSWLTVV.

The V call is TRBV9, the J call TRBJ2-3; TRBD2 aligns across 7 bases. Germline V lookup: CDR1 SGDLS, CDR2 YYNGEE. V gave up 5 bases and J gave up 6 bases; unmatched junction bases: 6. The length of the CDR3 is 13 residues. CDR3: CASSGLVGDTQYF. The CDR3 nucleotides are TGTGCCAGCAGTGGACTAGTTGGGGATACGCAGTATTTT.

This clone was seen a single time. This chain joins TRBV27 and TRBJ1-5; no clear D. This CDR3 contains 16 residues. Germline V gives CDR1 MNHEY, CDR2 SMNVEV (reference sequence). Deletions cut 6 bases from V and 0 bases from J, with 15 bases between. The DNA for the CDR3 is TGTGCCAGCAGCCCTCGTTCCTTGAGTAGCAATCAGCCCCAGCATTTT. Translated, it gives CASSPRSLSSNQPQHF.

This chain joins TRBV11-1 and TRBJ2-4, with a weak D call TRBD2 (6 bases). The CDR3 runs to 16 residues. V was cut by 5 bases and J by 1 base, with 15 bases left in between. CDR1 is SGHAT, CDR2 FQDESV, per germline (reference sequence). The CDR3 DNA is TGTGCCAGCAGCCAAATCACCGGAGGGGCCAAAAACATTCAGTACTTC. Translating it yields CASSQITGGAKNIQYF.

The genes are TRBV25-1 and TRBJ2-3; 7 positions match TRBD2. The trim removed 4 bases at V and 6 bases at J, leaving 7 bases unmatched. The CDR3 totals 14 residues. Looked up from germline, CDR1 is MGHDK and CDR2 is SYGVNS. This CDR3 is CASSANGLVDTQYF. In DNA, the CDR3 is TGTGCCAGCAGTGCCAACGGACTAGTGGATACGCAGTATTTT.

This clone was detected only once. V gene TRBV28 combines with J gene TRBJ1-5; the D gene is possibly TRBD1 (5 bases). CDR1 is MDHEN, CDR2 SYDVKM, per germline. The ends were cut back, 6 bases at V and 5 bases at J, with 8 bases in the middle. This CDR3 is built from 12 residues. CDR3 region: CASRWGDQPQHF. In nucleotides, the CDR3 is TGTGCCAGCAGGTGGGGGGATCAGCCCCAGCATTTT.

The chain joins TRBV15 to TRBJ2-3; 10 nucleotides line up with TRBD2. CDR3 length equals 16 residues. Germline V gene data show CDR1 as LNHNV and CDR2 as YYDKDF (reference sequence). J was trimmed by 2 bases and V by 2 bases; bases with no gene match: 4. CDR3 amino acids: CATSRRTSGLTDTQYF. The CDR3 DNA reads TGTGCCACCAGCAGACGGACTAGCGGACTCACAGATACGCAGTATTTT. Full variable domain (remainder filled in from reference TRBV15 and TRBJ2-3): DAMVIQNPRYQVTQFGKPVTLSCSQTLNHNVMYWYQQKSSQAPKLLFHYYDKDFNNEADTPDNFQSRRPNTSFCFLDIRSPGLGDTAMYLCATSRRTSGLTDTQYFGPGTRLTVL.

In DNA form, the CDR3 reads TGTGCCAGTAGTACCTGGTTTACAGGCCCGACCCAAGAGACCCAGTACTTC. Translation: CASSTWFTGPTQETQYF. The V and J genes are TRBV19 and TRBJ2-5, with D tentatively TRBD1 (5 bases). The CDR3 spans 17 residues. The germline V and J ends were trimmed by 4 bases and 1 base, with 19 bases remaining between them. Germline CDR1 is LNHDA and CDR2 is SQIVND (reference sequence). Full variable domain (outside the CDR3, taken from reference TRBV19 and TRBJ2-5): DGGITQSPKYLFRKEGQNVTLSCEQNLNHDAMYWYRQDPGQGLRLIYYSQIVNDFQKGDIAEGYSVSREKKESFPLTVTSAQKNPTAFYLCASSTWFTGPTQETQYFGPGTRLLVL.

The gene calls are TRBV27 and TRBJ1-6; D ambiguous. Germline loops: CDR1 MNHEY, CDR2 SMNVEV (reference sequence). The germline V and J ends were trimmed by 5 bases and 3 bases, with 8 bases remaining between them. The CDR3 loop spans 14 amino acids. In DNA, the CDR3 is TGTGCCAGCAGTCCGCGAAACTATAATTCACCCCTCCACTTT. It codes for CASSPRNYNSPLHF.

This rearrangement joins TRBV5-1 to TRBJ1-4; unclear D gene. Trimming removed 0 bases at V and 3 bases at J, with 6 bases between. In germline, CDR1 is SGHRS, CDR2 YFSETQ. The CDR3 is 14 residues long. The CDR3 sequence: CASSLGLANEKLFF. The CDR3 DNA reads as TGCGCCAGCAGCTTGGGTCTAGCTAATGAAAAACTGTTTTTT.

V gene TRBV14 combines with J gene TRBJ2-7, with 8 positions matching TRBD2. CDR1 is SGHDN, CDR2 FVKESK, per germline. The V gene end was trimmed by 0 bases and the J gene end by 3 bases; junction bases not matched to a gene: 4. The CDR3 is 15 residues long. The CDR3 DNA sequence: TGTGCCAGCAGCCAAGAGGGACTAGGGATCTACGAGCAGTACTTC. Its translation: CASSQEGLGIYEQYF.

V is TRBV6-5 and J is TRBJ2-3; TRBD2 aligns across 11 bases. Trimming removed 6 bases from V and 2 bases from J; junction bases left unmatched: 4. The CDR3 has 15 residues. The germline CDR1 and CDR2 sequences are MNHEY and SVGAGI. The CDR3: CASSPTSGNTDTQYF. The CDR3 region has the DNA TGTGCCAGCAGCCCGACTAGCGGGAACACAGATACGCAGTATTTT.

The chain combines TRBV23-1 with TRBJ1-5; TRBD1 is a possible D gene (6 bases). TRBV23-1 qualifies as an ORF whose function is uncertain. V shed 4 bases and J shed 0 bases, with 19 bases lying between them. The CDR3 is 18 residues long. The CDR3 DNA reads as TGCGCCAGCAGTCTAAGCGAAGGACAGACAAATAGCAATCAGCCCCAGCATTTT. Protein sequence: CASSLSEGQTNSNQPQHF.

The chain is built from TRBV28 and TRBJ1-5; TRBD1 might be the D (5 bases). The CDR3 consists of 16 residues. Trimming took off 2 bases at V and 3 bases at J, with 14 bases between the two ends. Germline V gene lookup returns CDR1 MDHEN and CDR2 SYDVKM. The CDR3 DNA reads TGTGCCAGCAGTTTAAATAGGCGACAGCACAATCAGCCCCAGCATTTT. This codes for CASSLNRRQHNQPQHF.

The V and J genes are TRBV5-4 and TRBJ2-3; D is possibly TRBD2 (6 bases). With 4 bases removed from V and 2 bases from J, the gap between germline ends came to 17 bases. CDR1 is SGHNT, CDR2 YYREEE, per germline (reference sequence). This CDR3 is 16 amino acids long. The CDR3 protein is CASSLLGAGTTDTQYF. The CDR3 DNA follows: TGTGCCAGCAGCCTCCTGGGCGCGGGGACCACAGATACGCAGTATTTT.

The chain joins TRBV5-4 to TRBJ2-5; 9 bases line up with TRBD2. The CDR3 is 13 amino acids. The J segment lost 3 bases and the V segment lost 4 bases, leaving 1 base of the junction unmatched. Germline V CDR1 and CDR2: SGHNT, YYREEE (reference sequence). CDR3 coding DNA: TGTGCCAGCAGCCGCGGGAGGGAAGAGACCCAGTACTTC. It encodes CASSRGREETQYF.

At least ten counts were recorded for this clone. The V gene is TRBV5-6, the J gene TRBJ2-5; no firm D call. Germline lookup yields CDR1 SGHDT and CDR2 YYEEEE. With 4 bases removed from V and 3 bases from J, the gap between germline ends came to 10 bases. The CDR3 totals 13 residues. In DNA form, the CDR3 reads TGTGCCAGCAGCCCCCCGGCGGAAGAGACCCAGTACTTC. Translated: CASSPPAEETQYF.

This clone appeared once. The V call is TRBV18, the J call TRBJ1-2; 7 nucleotides align to TRBD1. V shed 6 bases and J 4 bases; nucleotides not matched to a gene: 8. Per germline, CDR1 KGHSH and CDR2 LQKENI. This CDR3 has 14 residues. CDR3 protein: CASSPIRDSYGYTF. The CDR3 DNA is TGTGCCAGCTCTCCAATTCGGGACAGCTATGGCTACACCTTC.

As to this clone: The identical CDR3 is also encoded by other nucleotide sequences in the sample. The chain recombines TRBV7-2 with TRBJ1-1; maybe TRBD1 (6 bases). V was pared by 5 bases and J by 3 bases, with 13 bases between. CDR1 SGHTA and CDR2 FQGNSA come from the germline V gene. The CDR3 consists of 14 residues. CDR3 coding DNA: TGTGCCAGCAGCCTACAGGGAGGGGACACTGAAGCTTTCTTT. Protein: CASSLQGGDTEAFF.

V usage is TRBV29-1 and J usage is TRBJ2-1; D not certain. The V gene's germline CDR1 is SQVTM and CDR2 ANQGSEA. CDR3 length: 14 residues. V dropped 8 bases and J dropped 0 bases, with 14 bases sitting between them. CDR3 nucleotide sequence: TGCAGCCTTGGGGTGGGGAACTCCTACAATGAGCAGTTCTTC. Translating it yields CSLGVGNSYNEQFF.

CDR3 loop: CASSTQNSDQPQHF. The CDR3 coding sequence is TGTGCCAGCAGTACGCAGAACAGCGATCAGCCCCAGCATTTT. The J gene is TRBJ1-5, the V gene TRBV6-6; D call uncertain. The V end was cut by 5 bases, the J end by 5 bases, with 13 bases between. From germline, CDR1 is MNHNY and CDR2 SVGAGI (reference sequence). The length of the CDR3 is 14 residues.

V gene TRBV6-1 combines with J gene TRBJ2-5; 8 bases match TRBD2. The junction had 3 bases not matched to a gene; V was cut back by 7 bases and J by 2 bases. Germline V gene lookup returns CDR1 MNHNS and CDR2 SASEGT. This CDR3 spans 13 amino acids. The CDR3 protein is CASKTGGQETQYF. CDR3 DNA: TGTGCCAGCAAGACGGGGGGGCAAGAGACCCAGTACTTC.

Only a few counts were recorded for this clone. The V gene is TRBV7-9, the J gene TRBJ2-7; tentatively, D is TRBD2 (6 bases). Per germline, CDR1 SEHNR and CDR2 FQNEAQ (reference sequence). Trimming pared 5 bases from V and 6 bases from J, leaving 17 bases between. The CDR3 totals 14 residues. The CDR3 DNA reads TGTGCCAGCAGCCCAGGGACTGGGTCCCGCGAGCAGTACTTC. Amino acid sequence: CASSPGTGSREQYF.